Below are 22 T cell receptor beta chains sequenced from a single sample in a study of blood T cells in healthy people across ages. The authors ran a second PCR of about 6 to 11 cycles using a sample-barcoded 5' primer and a J-beta primer mix. Each CDR3 protein gets one entry after TCRdb re-called the 5' RACE reads with MiXCR. Of 900,000 to 950,000 distinct CDR3 sequences listed, about 27% are singletons. These same data were also listed under a study on T cells of mothers and their children.

Sequencing used blood. Receptors were obtained from a woman between 40 and 50 years old in good health.

The table lists this clonotype with a few counts. This may arise from a read error, as a much more abundant clone is one base away. The rearrangement uses TRBV7-2 and TRBJ2-7, with unresolved D. The CDR3 length is 14 residues. Trimming removed 5 bases from V and 0 bases from J, with 11 bases in between. From germline, CDR1 is SGHTA and CDR2 FQGNSA. The CDR3 reads CASSTRPSSYEQYF. CDR3 DNA sequence: TGTGCCAGCAGCACCCGACCTAGCTCCTACGAGCAGTACTTC.

This chain joins TRBV2 and TRBJ2-5; 8 positions agree with TRBD2. The CDR3 sequence is 15 residues long. The V segment lost 3 bases and the J segment 0 bases; nucleotides outside the gene matches: 3. Per germline, CDR1 SNHLY and CDR2 FYNNEI. CDR3 loop: CASSDLAGNQETQYF. CDR3 nucleotide sequence: TGTGCCAGCAGTGACCTAGCGGGCAACCAAGAGACCCAGTACTTC.

This clonotype was found many times. This sequence joins TRBV11-2 and TRBJ2-4; D is unclear. Germline loops: CDR1 SGHAT, CDR2 FQNNGV. The CDR3 covers 14 residues. The V gene lost 5 bases and the J gene lost 1 base, with 9 bases spanning the gap. The CDR3 loop reads CASSQRVAKNIQYF. CDR3 in DNA: TGTGCCAGCAGCCAAAGGGTGGCCAAAAACATTCAGTACTTC. Looking up the rest from reference TRBV11-2 and TRBJ2-4 gives the full variable domain: EAGVAQSPRYKIIEKRQSVAFWCNPISGHATLYWYQQILGQGPKLLIQFQNNGVVDDSQLPKDRFSAERLKGVDSTLKIQPAKLEDSAVYLCASSQRVAKNIQYFGAGTRLSVL.

A word on this clonotype: A much larger clone differs by one base, so this may be a read error. The rearrangement uses TRBV28 and TRBJ2-4; D is uncertain. Trimming took 6 bases from V and 0 from J, leaving 9 bases between them. The CDR3 is 14 residues long. Germline V lookup: CDR1 MDHEN, CDR2 SYDVKM. CDR3 loop: CASRLIVAKNIQYF. CDR3 nucleotide sequence: TGTGCCAGCAGGTTGATTGTAGCCAAAAACATTCAGTACTTC.

On this clonotype itself: A much larger clone differs by one base, so this may be a read error. V usage is TRBV10-3 and J usage is TRBJ2-3, with D uncertain. The V gene's germline CDR1 is ENHRY and CDR2 SYGVKD. This CDR3 comprises 17 residues. Written as DNA, the CDR3 is TGTACCATCAGTGAGCGACTGGTGAGATTAAACACAGATACGCAGTATTTT. Translated: CTISERLVRLNTDTQYF.

This clonotype was seen repeatedly, ten times or more. V and J are TRBV5-1 and TRBJ2-7; D unresolved. Germline CDR1 is SGHRS and CDR2 is YFSETQ. The CDR3 sequence is 14 residues long. V was trimmed by 0 bases and J by 1 base, leaving 8 bases between them. The CDR3 DNA reads as TGCGCCAGCAGCTTGGGGGCACGGTCCTACGAGCAGTACTTC. It yields the protein CASSLGARSYEQYF. Full variable domain (missing parts from reference TRBV5-1 and TRBJ2-7): KAGVTQTPRYLIKTRGQQVTLSCSPISGHRSVSWYQQTPGQGLQFLFEYFSETQRNKGNFPGRFSGRQFSNSRSEMNVSTLELGDSALYLCASSLGARSYEQYFGPGTRLTVT.

This CDR3 reads CAIRTEASLAGVTDTQYF. The CDR3 nucleotides read TGTGCCATCAGGACCGAGGCCTCCCTAGCGGGGGTCACAGATACGCAGTATTTT. V gene TRBV10-3 combines with J gene TRBJ2-3, with 10 nucleotides matching TRBD2. In germline, CDR1 is ENHRY, CDR2 SYGVKD. The CDR3 length is 18 residues. Losses at the gene ends were 6 bases for V and 2 bases for J; bases not matched to a gene: 14.

In its sample, this clonotype was seen many times. CDR3 bases: TGTGCCAGCAGTTACACAGGGGGCCCTCTCTCTGGGGCCAACGTCCTGACTTTC. Encoded protein: CASSYTGGPLSGANVLTF. The rearrangement links TRBV6-6 to TRBJ2-6; TRBD1 matches at 9 bases. Germline assignment: CDR1 MNHNY and CDR2 SVGAGI (reference sequence). This CDR3 contains 18 residues. After removal of 2 bases from V and 0 bases from J, the junction contained 5 bases not matched to a gene.

Concerning this clonotype: One base away lies a much larger clone, so this may be a sequencing read error. The chain recombines TRBV29-1 with TRBJ2-5, with D tentatively TRBD2 (5 bases). CDR3 size: 14 residues. Germline V gene sequence: CDR1 SQVTM, CDR2 ANQGSEA. The ends were cut back, 6 bases at V and 11 bases at J, with 25 bases in the middle. CDR3 loop: CSVRRSQRLNEQYF. As DNA, the CDR3 is TGCAGCGTCAGACGGTCTCAGCGGCTAAATGAGCAGTACTTC.

The sample holds many counts of this clonotype. DNA of the CDR3: TGTGCCAGCAGCTTACCAGCGGGGACACAAGAGACCCAGTACTTC. As protein: CASSLPAGTQETQYF. V gene TRBV7-9 combines with J gene TRBJ2-5, with D possibly TRBD2 on 7 matching bases. This CDR3 has 15 amino acids. CDR1 SEHNR and CDR2 FQNEAQ come from the germline V gene (reference sequence). Between the trimmed V and J ends, which lost 2 bases and 2 bases, there was a span of 12 bases.

This clonotype was recorded only once. One base away lies a much larger clone, so this may be a sequencing read error. The V gene is TRBV7-2, the J gene TRBJ1-2; no firm D call. Germline-derived CDR1 and CDR2 are SGHTA and FQGNSA. The CDR3 is 13 amino acids. V lost 3 bases and J 5 bases, leaving 10 bases between the germline ends. In DNA, the CDR3 is TGTGCCAGCAGCTTCGGCACCATTTATGGCTACACCTTC. Encoded protein: CASSFGTIYGYTF.

Only a few counts were recorded for this clonotype. This chain uses TRBV20-1 with TRBJ2-5; perhaps TRBD2 as D (5 bases). This CDR3 has 15 amino acids. V was cut by 1 base and J by 5 bases, with 17 bases left in between. CDR1 and CDR2 (germline): DFQATT, SNEGSKA (reference sequence). CDR3 loop: CSARAPGRSGETQYF. The CDR3 DNA sequence: TGCAGTGCTAGAGCCCCGGGAAGGTCCGGGGAGACCCAGTACTTC.

This clonotype was detected ten times or more. The chain carries TRBV28 and TRBJ2-7, with 8 bases lining up with TRBD2. Germline V gives CDR1 MDHEN, CDR2 SYDVKM. This CDR3 has 15 residues. V gave up 6 bases and J gave up 0 bases; unmatched junction bases: 7. The CDR3 region has the DNA TGTGCCAGCAGGATAGCGGGGCCCGCCTCCTACGAGCAGTACTTC. Translated: CASRIAGPASYEQYF.

Points on this clonotype: This may stem from a read error, because a much larger clone lies one nucleotide away. The V gene is TRBV29-1, the J gene TRBJ2-1, with TRBD1 matching 7 bases. This CDR3 region has 13 residues. With V trimmed by 5 bases and J by 3 bases, 4 bases remained unmatched. CDR1 and CDR2 from the germline V gene are SQVTM and ANQGSEA. Here the CDR3 DNA reads TGCAGCGTTTACAGGGGACACTACAATGAGCAGTTCTTC. This encodes CSVYRGHYNEQFF.

The table lists this clonotype with a few counts. J is TRBJ2-1 and V is TRBV10-3, with D hard to call. V was shortened by 2 bases and J by 10 bases, with 9 bases between the two germline ends. From germline, CDR1 is ENHRY and CDR2 SYGVKD. CDR3 length: 12 residues. The CDR3 nucleotides read TGTGCCATCAGTGAGCCGGTTAGCGAGCAGTTCTTC. It is translated as CAISEPVSEQFF.

The chain has TRBV5-1 and TRBJ1-2; D is possibly TRBD1 (5 bases). The CDR3 contains 15 residues. The V end lost 6 bases, the J end lost 4 bases, and 19 bases lay between the germline ends. The germline CDR1 and CDR2 sequences are SGHRS and YFSETQ. The CDR3: CASTRRTGTVYGYTF. The CDR3 DNA reads TGCGCCAGCACACGACGAACGGGGACCGTCTATGGCTACACCTTC.

This clonotype was recorded many times. This chain links TRBV5-1 with TRBJ2-7, with D perhaps TRBD1 (5 bases). The length of the CDR3 is 13 residues. With 4 bases removed from V and 6 bases from J, the gap between germline ends came to 14 bases. The V gene's germline CDR1 is SGHRS and CDR2 YFSETQ. The CDR3 region is CASSARDWGEQYF. The CDR3 nucleotides are TGCGCCAGCAGCGCCAGGGATTGGGGCGAGCAGTACTTC.

This clonotype was seen repeatedly, ten times or more. The rearrangement joins TRBV10-3 to TRBJ1-2; no definite D call. V was clipped by 3 bases and J by 7 bases, with 12 bases between them. The CDR3 runs to 13 residues. Germline loops: CDR1 ENHRY, CDR2 SYGVKD. CDR3 DNA sequence: TGTGCCATCAGTGACACGGGAGTCGGTGGCTACACCTTC. This encodes CAISDTGVGGYTF.

CDR3 residues: CASSSPQFRGEQYF. Here the CDR3 DNA reads TGTGCCAGCAGTTCACCCCAGTTTCGCGGCGAGCAGTACTTC. V usage is TRBV28 and J usage is TRBJ2-5; no definite D call. The DNA end is a closer match to TRBJ2-7, so the J assignment may be wrong. Per germline, CDR1 MDHEN and CDR2 SYDVKM. This CDR3 contains 14 residues.

With respect to this clonotype: A junction end diverges from the germline sequence, so it may reflect a read error. CDR3: CASSAGQLNEKRFF. CDR3 bases: TGCGCCAGCAGCGCGGGACAGCTTAATGAAAAACGGTTTTTT. The rearrangement joins TRBV5-1 to TRBJ1-4; 7 nucleotides match TRBD1. Looked up from germline, CDR1 is SGHRS and CDR2 is YFSETQ. The CDR3 spans 14 residues.

This clonotype was recorded many times. The chain uses TRBV30 and TRBJ1-2; 8 nucleotides agree with TRBD1. Germline V gene lookup returns CDR1 GTSNPN and CDR2 SVGIG (reference sequence). The CDR3 runs 12 residues. V dropped 6 bases and J dropped 6; count of bases not matched to a gene: 6. The chain's CDR3 is CACAGQANGYTF. The CDR3 DNA is TGTGCCTGCGCGGGACAGGCTAATGGCTACACCTTC.

Points on this clonotype: A much larger clonotype is one base distant, so this may be a read error. The chain links TRBV6-6 to TRBJ1-5, with 10 positions matching TRBD1. The CDR3 spans 17 residues. Germline V lookup: CDR1 MNHNY, CDR2 SVGAGI (reference sequence). CDR3 sequence reads: CTSSPRDRGHSNQPQHF. The CDR3 DNA sequence: TGTACCAGCAGTCCCCGGGACAGGGGTCATAGCAATCAGCCCCAGCATTTT.